Below are 11 T cell receptor beta chains sequenced from a single sample in a study of spatial heterogeneity in lung cancer. General study findings and limits: Within tumors, counts of expanded alpha and beta TCRs tracked tumor mutation counts.

These receptors' targets are unknown. Documented time point: sample taken at primary tumor resection. TCRdb used MiXCR to reprocess the 5' RACE reads, holding one entry per CDR3 protein. The sample has over 8,500 distinct CDR3 sequences, about 5% seen once; the top ten hold around 12%. The starting material was lung tumor tissue, obtained at surgery. The receptors here all came from a male donor with early-stage non-small cell lung cancer.

In this sample, this clonotype turned up many times. This beta chain appears as a stray read in a library generated for alpha chains; its size is not informative. V is TRBV28 and J is TRBJ1-1; D is perhaps TRBD1 (6 bases). Trimming shortened V by 3 bases and J by 5 bases, and 13 bases separated the two germline ends. The CDR3 runs to 14 residues. The V gene's germline CDR1 is MDHEN and CDR2 SYDVKM. CDR3 region: CASSFGGAGTEAFF. The CDR3 nucleotides read TGTGCCAGCAGTTTTGGGGGGGCTGGGACTGAAGCTTTCTTT.

This clonotype was found a few times. A library prepared for alpha chains yielded this beta chain as an off-target read; its size is of little meaning. The V and J genes are TRBV27 and TRBJ1-6; 7 nucleotides match TRBD1. Losses at the gene ends were 4 bases for V and 10 bases for J; bases not matched to a gene: 4. The CDR3 contains 13 residues. In germline, CDR1 is MNHEY, CDR2 SMNVEV (reference sequence). The CDR3 reads CASSYDRVSPLHF. The CDR3 coding sequence is TGTGCCAGCAGTTACGACAGGGTGTCACCCCTCCACTTT.

A few counts support this clonotype. This beta chain is an off-target read within a library intended for alpha chains, so its frequency means little. The CDR3 DNA reads TGCAGTGCTAGAAACACTAGCGGGGATAGCTCCTACGAGCAGTACTTC. This translates into CSARNTSGDSSYEQYF. The V call is TRBV20-1, the J call TRBJ2-7, with 10 bases aligning to TRBD2. Germline-derived CDR1 and CDR2 are DFQATT and SNEGSKA (reference sequence). The CDR3 loop spans 16 amino acids. V was clipped by 2 bases and J by 0 bases; unmatched bases: 7.

A note on this clonotype: Little can be read into the size of this beta chain, an off-target read in a library designed for alpha chains. This sequence joins TRBV7-2 and TRBJ2-7; 9 bases match TRBD2. The CDR3 is 11 residues long. Germline V lookup: CDR1 SGHTA, CDR2 FQGNSA. CDR3 amino acids: CASGGSYEQYF. CDR3 bases: TGTGCTAGCGGGGGCTCCTACGAGCAGTACTTC.

This clonotype has ten or more counts. Being off target in a library aimed at alpha chains, this beta chain has a size of little meaning. CDR3 nucleotide sequence: TGTGCCAGCAGCTTAGACGTCCTAGCGGGAGCAGATACGCAGTATTTT. This codes for CASSLDVLAGADTQYF. This chain connects TRBV7-6 to TRBJ2-3; 10 bases match TRBD2. Trimming removed 1 base from V and 4 bases from J; junction bases left unmatched: 5. Germline-derived CDR1 and CDR2 are SGHVS and FNYEAQ. This CDR3 has 16 amino acids.

This clonotype has ten or more counts. The library was built for alpha chains, so this beta chain is an off-target read and its size means little. The V call is TRBV25-1, the J call TRBJ1-4, with TRBD1 identical over 9 bases. CDR1 and CDR2 (germline): MGHDK, SYGVNS. V shed 4 bases and J 7 bases; nucleotides not matched to a gene: 13. This CDR3 has 17 residues. The CDR3 sequence is CASSGVPGQGTGEKLFF. CDR3 DNA sequence: TGTGCCAGCAGTGGAGTCCCGGGACAGGGAACCGGTGAAAAACTGTTTTTT.

In this sample, this clonotype is medium-sized. This beta chain represents an off-target read in a library built for alpha chains; its size is of limited meaning. The gene calls are TRBV5-6 and TRBJ2-3; D is possibly TRBD1 or TRBD2 (5 bases each). V lost 1 base to trimming and J lost 2 bases, with 17 bases between them. CDR3 size: 17 residues. From germline, CDR1 is SGHDT and CDR2 YYEEEE. CDR3 sequence reads: CASSLSRDPFFTDTQYF. CDR3 nucleotides: TGTGCCAGCAGCTTGAGCAGGGACCCTTTCTTCACAGATACGCAGTATTTT.

This clonotype has a count of ten or more. Being off target in a library aimed at alpha chains, this beta chain has a size of little meaning. This chain uses TRBV24-1 with TRBJ2-1; 13 bases agree with TRBD2. The CDR3 extends over 15 amino acids. V lost 7 bases to trimming and J lost 4 bases; unmatched junction nucleotides: 3. In germline, CDR1 is KGHDR, CDR2 SFDVKD. CDR3 coding DNA: TGTGCCACCAGGGGGACTAGCGGGATTTACAATGAGCAGTTCTTC. Translating gives CATRGTSGIYNEQFF.

This clonotype was recorded at least ten times. Since the library was made to target alpha chains, this beta chain is a stray read and its abundance is not meaningful. The chain combines TRBV14 with TRBJ2-1; 7 positions agree with TRBD2. The CDR3 totals 17 residues. With 1 base clipped from V and 9 bases from J, the junction kept 15 bases outside the gene matches. Per the germline V gene, CDR1 is SGHDN and CDR2 is FVKESK. CDR3 sequence reads: CASSQAPKRVSGFEQFF. The CDR3, as DNA: TGTGCCAGCAGCCAAGCCCCAAAAAGAGTTAGCGGGTTTGAGCAGTTCTTC.

This clonotype was counted many times. Because the library targeted alpha chains, this beta chain is an off-target read whose size means little. The chain joins TRBV6-5 to TRBJ2-1, with TRBD2 matching 13 bases. V lost 6 bases, J lost 7 bases, and 0 bases stayed unmatched. CDR3 length equals 13 residues. Germline loops: CDR1 MNHEY, CDR2 SVGAGI. This CDR3 reads CASRTSGRNEQFF. DNA for the CDR3: TGTGCCAGCAGGACTAGCGGGAGGAATGAGCAGTTCTTC.

This clonotype is labeled medium-sized. Little can be read into the size of this beta chain, an off-target read in a library designed for alpha chains. The V gene is TRBV18, the J gene TRBJ1-4; D ambiguous. The germline V and J ends were trimmed by 2 bases and 6 bases, with 7 bases remaining between them. The CDR3 is 13 amino acids. Germline V gene sequence: CDR1 KGHSH, CDR2 LQKENI. The CDR3 reads CASSPKVDEKLFF. The CDR3 DNA is TGTGCCAGCTCACCAAAAGTAGATGAAAAACTGTTTTTT.